This T cell receptor beta chain came from a study of blood T cell repertoires in COVID-19. Study-level background: Samples of COVID-19 (acute and convalescent) were obtained from the United States, Italy and Spain. From T cells, B-cell-depleted T cells, or PBMCs came the material, which was cDNA or gDNA.

The CDR3 is made up of 15 amino acids. The V end was cut by 2 bases, the J end by 5 bases, with 13 bases between. CDR1 and CDR2 (germline): MNHEY, SVGEGT. In the study's own analysis: Counts of nucleated cells, estimated from reference gene primer amplification, were obtained. Sequencing was performed with immunoSEQ multiplex PCR; in TCRdb, only in-frame clones are kept and a portion is missing. That table furnishes V, J and clone size, whereas the DNA furnished D and trimming. Of about 340,000 clones in the sample, under 95% were seen once. This clone was detected only a few times. Sequencing input: peripheral blood. The receptor was derived from a young woman who had recovered from COVID-19. The genes are TRBV6-2 or TRBV6-3 and TRBJ1-5; no firm D call. The CDR3, as DNA: TGTGCCAGCAGTTACCAAAGCACTCTAGATCAGCCCCAGCATTTT. It codes for CASSYQSTLDQPQHF.